The rows below give T cell receptor beta chains drawn from one sample of a study of beta chain features in type 1 diabetes. Profiling relied on immunoSEQ multiplex PCR, and the TCRdb table lists in-frame clones only, not all of them. The repertoire holds around 500,000 clones, with around 10% as singletons. What was sequenced was naive CD4+ T cells from blood. These TCRs come from a woman aged 18-35 years in good health. CDR3s include the opening cysteine and the closing phenylalanine or tryptophan. D genes are given only for firm matches. Expanded clones are given a class, and other clones once, few, many or no size at all.

D,size,J,V,DNA,CDR3
.,.,TRBJ2-7,TRBV23-1,TGCGCCAGCAGTCATGATGGGACCAGATACGAGCAGTACTTC,CASSHDGTRYEQYF
.,.,TRBJ1-1,TRBV7-2,TGTGCCAGCAGCTTAGTAAGGGTGGGGACTGAAGCTTTCTTT,CASSLVRVGTEAFF
.,.,TRBJ2-3,TRBV7-2,TGTGCCAGCAGTCCAGCCCTAACAGATACGCAGTATTTT,CASSPALTDTQYF
.,few,TRBJ1-5,TRBV7-9,TGTGCCAGCAGCTTAGGACCTCAGCCCCAGCATTTT,CASSLGPQPQHF
.,few,TRBJ2-1,TRBV11-2,TGTGCCAGCAGCCCCGGACTACTCTGGGAGCAGTTCTTC,CASSPGLLWEQFF
.,.,TRBJ2-7,TRBV19,TGTGCCAGTACTCTCGACAGCCGAACCTACGAGCAGTACTTC,CASTLDSRTYEQYF
.,few,TRBJ1-2,TRBV7-9,TGTGCCAGCAGCTTACAGAAGGGCCCCTATGGCTACACCTTC,CASSLQKGPYGYTF
TRBD2,many,TRBJ2-7,TRBV7-9,TGTGCCAGCAGCCAAGGCCCGCGGACTAGCGACGAGCAGTACTTC,CASSQGPRTSDEQYF
.,few,TRBJ2-1,TRBV15,TGTGCCACCTATCAGGGGACATACGGAAATGAGCAGTTCTTC,CATYQGTYGNEQFF
.,.,TRBJ1-1,TRBV10-3,TGTGCCATCAGTGAGTGGGGTGAAGCTTTCTTT,CAISEWGEAFF
.,few,TRBJ2-7,TRBV6-5,TGTGCCAGCAGTTACCTACAGCCCCCCTACGAGCAGTACTTC,CASSYLQPPYEQYF
.,.,TRBJ1-1,TRBV7-9,TGTGCCAGCAGCTTAGAGGAGGGCACTGAAGCTTTCTTT,CASSLEEGTEAFF
TRBD1,.,TRBJ1-4,TRBV13,TGTGCCAGCAGCCCCTCCACGGACAGGGCCGCGGGTGAAAAACTGTTTTTT,CASSPSTDRAAGEKLFF
.,few,TRBJ1-6,TRBV4-3,TGCGCCAGCAGCCAAGTAGCGGGTTCACCCCTCCACTTT,CASSQVAGSPLHF
.,.,TRBJ1-1,TRBV28,TGTGCCAGTGCGAGACGGACTGAAGCTTTCTTT,CASARRTEAFF
TRBD1,.,TRBJ2-2,TRBV7-9,TGTGCCAGCAGCCCGACAGGGGGAATAAGGACCGGGGAGCTGTTTTTT,CASSPTGGIRTGELFF
.,.,TRBJ2-7,TRBV27,TGTGCCAGCAGTTTATCCGCCCGGACTTCCTACGAGCAGTACTTC,CASSLSARTSYEQYF
TRBD1,few,TRBJ2-1,TRBV11-2,TGTGCCAGCAATCCGGGACAGGATCATGAGCAGTTCTTC,CASNPGQDHEQFF
.,.,TRBJ2-5,TRBV14,TGTGCCAGCAGCCAACAGGGAACAGGAGAAGAGACCCAGTACTTC,CASSQQGTGEETQYF
TRBD2,few,TRBJ2-5,TRBV29-1,TGCAGCGCCGGGGGGGAAGGAGAGACCCAGTACTTC,CSAGGEGETQYF
TRBD2,few,TRBJ2-6,TRBV4-3,TGCGCCAGCAGCCAAGCTTACGGACTAGCAAACTCTGGGGCCAACGTCCTGACTTTC,CASSQAYGLANSGANVLTF
.,few,TRBJ2-4,TRBV5-4,TGTGCCAGCAGCTTGGACCGAGCCAAAAACATTCAGTACTTC,CASSLDRAKNIQYF
.,.,TRBJ1-1,TRBV29-1,TGCAGCGTTCCTCCCGTAACTGAAGCTTTCTTT,CSVPPVTEAFF
TRBD2,.,TRBJ2-1,TRBV9,TGTGCCAGCAGCGTAACCTCGACTAGCGCGAATGAGCAGTTCTTC,CASSVTSTSANEQFF
.,few,TRBJ1-2,TRBV9,TGTGCCAGCAGCCCCCGGGACGCAAAACCCAATGGCTACACCTTC,CASSPRDAKPNGYTF
.,few,TRBJ2-1,TRBV6-6,TGTGCCAGCAGTCTCGGACAGCCTACCTACAATGAGCAGTTCTTC,CASSLGQPTYNEQFF
.,few,TRBJ1-1,TRBV29-1,TGCAGCGTTGAATACCCAACTGGGAGCACTGAAGCTTTCTTT,CSVEYPTGSTEAFF
.,once,TRBJ2-1,TRBV11-2,TGTGCCAGCAGCCCCATATTCTACAATGAGCAGTTCTTC,CASSPIFYNEQFF
TRBD1,many,TRBJ2-7,TRBV29-1,TGCAGCGTTGAGGGGACAGTACTATACGAGCAGTACTTC,CSVEGTVLYEQYF
TRBD1,.,TRBJ2-2,TRBV6-6,TGTGCCAGCGAAGGACAGGGAGTAGGTCTCGGGGAGCTGTTTTTT,CASEGQGVGLGELFF
.,.,TRBJ2-7,TRBV15,TGTGCCACCAGCAGAGTACGCAGGGGAGGTTCGCAGTACTTC,CATSRVRRGGSQYF
.,.,TRBJ2-3,TRBV19,TGTGCCAGTAGTACGAGGACCTTCTGGGATACGCAGTATTTT,CASSTRTFWDTQYF
.,few,TRBJ2-1,TRBV30,TGTGCCTGGAGTGTACGAGGGTCGGCCTACAATGAGCAGTTCTTC,CAWSVRGSAYNEQFF
TRBD1,few,TRBJ2-3,TRBV6-6,TGTGCCAGCAGGTCGACAGGGAGAGCAGATACGCAGTATTTT,CASRSTGRADTQYF
.,.,TRBJ2-3,TRBV30,TGTGCCCTCCTCGTGTGGGGCGACACAGATACGCAGTATTTT,CALLVWGDTDTQYF
.,few,TRBJ2-7,TRBV18,TGTGCCAGCTCACGTGGGGCCGAGCAGTACTTC,CASSRGAEQYF
TRBD1,.,TRBJ2-7,TRBV7-2,TGTGCCAGCAGCCACGACAGGGGGGATCACTACGAGCAGTACTTC,CASSHDRGDHYEQYF
.,few,TRBJ2-1,TRBV2,TGTGCCAGCAAGAGAGGGGGACTCTACAATGAGCAGTTCTTC,CASKRGGLYNEQFF
.,few,TRBJ1-2,TRBV2,TGTGCCAGCAGTGAAGAACCGGGATTTGGCTATGGCTACACCTTC,CASSEEPGFGYGYTF
TRBD1,few,TRBJ2-3,TRBV7-9,TGTGCCAGCAGCGTGGGTCAGGGGGTGGATACGCAGTATTTT,CASSVGQGVDTQYF
.,.,TRBJ1-5,TRBV19,TGTGCCAGTACCGCAGGGCTGGAGCCCCAGCATTTT,CASTAGLEPQHF